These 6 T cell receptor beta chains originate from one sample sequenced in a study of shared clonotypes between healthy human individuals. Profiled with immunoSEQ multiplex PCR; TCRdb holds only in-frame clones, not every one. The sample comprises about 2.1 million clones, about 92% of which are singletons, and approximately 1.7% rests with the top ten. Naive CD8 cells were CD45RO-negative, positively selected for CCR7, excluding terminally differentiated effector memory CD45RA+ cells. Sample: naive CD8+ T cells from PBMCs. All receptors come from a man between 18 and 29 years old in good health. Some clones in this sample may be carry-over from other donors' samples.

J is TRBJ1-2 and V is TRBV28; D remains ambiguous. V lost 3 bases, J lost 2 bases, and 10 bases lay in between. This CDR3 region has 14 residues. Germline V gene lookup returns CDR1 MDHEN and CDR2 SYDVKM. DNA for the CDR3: TGTGCCAGCAGTTTCTCATCACCGAACTATGGCTACACCTTC. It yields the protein CASSFSSPNYGYTF.

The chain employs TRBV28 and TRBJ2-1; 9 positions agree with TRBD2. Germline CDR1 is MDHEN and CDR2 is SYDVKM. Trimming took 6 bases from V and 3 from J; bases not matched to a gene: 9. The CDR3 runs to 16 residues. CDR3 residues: CASSHRTSGYYNEQFF. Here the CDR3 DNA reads TGTGCCAGCAGCCACCGTACTAGCGGGTACTACAATGAGCAGTTCTTC.

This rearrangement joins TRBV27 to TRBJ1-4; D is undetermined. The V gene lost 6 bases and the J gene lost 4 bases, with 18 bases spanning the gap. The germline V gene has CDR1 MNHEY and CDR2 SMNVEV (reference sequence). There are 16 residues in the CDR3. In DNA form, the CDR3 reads TGTGCCAGCAGGCCGATCGGGGAACCTTTTAATGAAAAACTGTTTTTT. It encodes CASRPIGEPFNEKLFF.

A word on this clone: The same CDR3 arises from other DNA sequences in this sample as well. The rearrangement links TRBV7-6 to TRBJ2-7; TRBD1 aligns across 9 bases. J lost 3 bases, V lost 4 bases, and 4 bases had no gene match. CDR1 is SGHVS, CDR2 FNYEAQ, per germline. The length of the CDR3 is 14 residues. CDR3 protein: CASSSGTGSYEQYF. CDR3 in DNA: TGTGCCAGCAGCTCAGGGACAGGGAGCTACGAGCAGTACTTC.

The CDR3 nucleotides read TGTGCCAGCAGTTTCTATGCTAGCGGGAGTTACGAGCAGTACTTC. Amino acids: CASSFYASGSYEQYF. V and J are TRBV27 and TRBJ2-7; 10 positions match TRBD2. The CDR3 covers 15 residues. Germline V gives CDR1 MNHEY, CDR2 SMNVEV (reference sequence). V trimming: 3 bases; J trimming: 4 bases; junction bases outside the gene matches: 6.

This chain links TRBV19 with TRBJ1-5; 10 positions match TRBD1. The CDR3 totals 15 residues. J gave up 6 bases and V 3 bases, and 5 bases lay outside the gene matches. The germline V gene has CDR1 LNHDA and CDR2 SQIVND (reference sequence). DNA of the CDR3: TGTGCCAGTAGTATGGGGACAGGGGAGGGTCAGCCCCAGCATTTT. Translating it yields CASSMGTGEGQPQHF.